Presented here are 20 T cell receptor beta chains from one specimen sequenced in a study of blood T cell repertoires in COVID-19. Assay: immunoSEQ multiplex PCR; the TCRdb copy retains only in-frame clones and omits some. Of 65,000 to 90,000 clones in the sample, roughly 80% were seen once. Sequencing was performed on peripheral blood. The receptors come from an elderly woman with active or convalescent COVID-19.

The J gene is TRBJ1-1, the V gene TRBV7-9, with TRBD1 matching 7 bases. Germline loops: CDR1 SEHNR, CDR2 FQNEAQ (reference sequence). The V segment lost 5 bases and the J segment 3 bases; nucleotides outside the gene matches: 12. The CDR3 has 16 residues. The CDR3 reads CASSPRGTDTYTEAFF. The CDR3 nucleotides are TGTGCCAGCAGCCCGCGAGGGACAGACACGTACACTGAAGCTTTCTTT.

The chain uses TRBV10-3 and TRBJ2-3, with a weak D call TRBD2 (5 bases). V was clipped by 5 bases and J by 1 base, with 7 bases between them. The V gene's germline CDR1 is ENHRY and CDR2 SYGVKD. The CDR3 has 13 amino acids. CDR3 nucleotides: TGTGCCATCAGTCCAGCGGGCACAGATACGCAGTATTTT. It codes for CAISPAGTDTQYF.

This clone has just a few counts. This chain links TRBV28 with TRBJ1-2; a weak D match, TRBD1 (6 bases). The CDR3 runs 17 residues. V lost 6 bases and J lost 5, with 25 bases in between. Germline lookup yields CDR1 MDHEN and CDR2 SYDVKM. CDR3: CASSQKGVGRYFYGYTF. CDR3 DNA sequence: TGTGCCAGCAGCCAGAAGGGGGTTGGCCGCTACTTTTATGGCTACACCTTC.

The J gene is TRBJ2-3, the V gene TRBV7-7; no reliable D call. Germline values: CDR1 SSHAT, CDR2 FNYEAQ (reference sequence). The CDR3 contains 10 residues. The CDR3 DNA is TGTGCTCTATCGGGAGATACGCAGTATTTT. It yields the protein CALSGDTQYF.

The chain carries TRBV28 and TRBJ1-2, with unresolved D. V gave up 2 bases and J gave up 7 bases, with 17 bases separating them. CDR1 and CDR2 (germline): MDHEN, SYDVKM. This CDR3 has 15 residues. The CDR3 DNA reads TGTGCCAGCAGTTTACCGGGAACTCGGGCAGCTGGCTACACCTTC. It is translated as CASSLPGTRAAGYTF.

Here the CDR3 DNA reads TGTGCCATAGCGGGGCTAGCGAGAGACAATGAGCAGTTCTTC. The encoded protein is CAIAGLARDNEQFF. The rearrangement links TRBV11-1 to TRBJ2-1, with 8 bases lining up with TRBD2. The CDR3 sequence is 14 residues long. With 10 bases clipped from V and 5 bases from J, the junction kept 10 bases outside the gene matches. CDR1 is SGHAT, CDR2 FQDESV, per germline (reference sequence).

The J gene is TRBJ2-1, the V gene TRBV2, with 12 bases identical to TRBD2. J lost 2 bases, V lost 7 bases, and 3 bases had no gene match. The germline V gene encodes CDR1 SNHLY and CDR2 FYNNEI. This CDR3 is built from 15 residues. Here the CDR3 DNA reads TGTGCCAGCAAACTAGCGGGAGGTGCCTACAATGAGCAGTTCTTC. Translation: CASKLAGGAYNEQFF.

The V gene is TRBV11-2, the J gene TRBJ2-7, with D maybe TRBD2 (7 bases). With 1 base removed from V and 2 bases from J, the gap between germline ends came to 9 bases. Germline CDR1 and CDR2: SGHAT and FQNNGV. The length of the CDR3 is 14 residues. CDR3 sequence: CASSLVGGAYEQYF. In DNA form, the CDR3 reads TGTGCCAGCAGCTTAGTAGGGGGGGCCTACGAGCAGTACTTC.

The rearrangement uses TRBV7-2 and TRBJ2-3; 14 bases map to TRBD2. V was pared by 3 bases and J by 2 bases, with 4 bases of the junction left unmatched. The CDR3 spans 17 residues. Germline loops: CDR1 SGHTA, CDR2 FQGNSA. CDR3 in DNA: TGTGCCAGCAGCTTCCGACTAGCGGGGGGGCCCACAGATACGCAGTATTTT. Amino acid sequence: CASSFRLAGGPTDTQYF.

The chain joins TRBV7-8 to TRBJ2-3; D is perhaps TRBD2 (6 bases). V lost 6 bases to trimming and J lost 2 bases, with 12 bases between them. Germline lookup yields CDR1 SGHVS and CDR2 FQNEAQ. The CDR3 sequence is 14 residues long. CDR3 region: CASRGGIITDTQYF. For the CDR3, the DNA is TGTGCCAGCAGGGGCGGGATTATCACAGATACGCAGTATTTT.

This clone was counted a few times. The rearrangement joins TRBV28 to TRBJ1-1; D possibly corresponds to TRBD1 (6 bases). Trimming shortened V by 4 bases and J by 6 bases, and 9 bases separated the two germline ends. The CDR3 covers 12 residues. CDR1 and CDR2 (germline): MDHEN, SYDVKM. The CDR3, as DNA: TGTGCCAGCAGTTACAGGGATTCTGAAGCTTTCTTT. Its translation: CASSYRDSEAFF. Full variable domain (rest looked up from reference TRBV28 and TRBJ1-1): DVKVTQSSRYLVKRTGEKVFLECVQDMDHENMFWYRQDPGLGLRLIYFSYDVKMKEKGDIPEGYSVSREKKERFSLILESASTNQTSMYLCASSYRDSEAFFGQGTRLTVV.

The chain uses TRBV11-3 and TRBJ2-1, with 7 bases aligning to TRBD2. V was pared by 5 bases and J by 10 bases, with 8 bases of the junction left unmatched. CDR1 and CDR2 from the germline V gene are SGHNT and YENEEA. The CDR3 loop spans 13 amino acids. CDR3 nucleotides: TGTGCCAGCAGCCCGGGACTACAGTCGGAGCAGTTCTTC. Translated, it gives CASSPGLQSEQFF. Based on the CDR3 plus reference TRBV11-3 and TRBJ2-1, the full variable domain is EAGVVQSPRYKIIEKKQPVAFWCNPISGHNTLYWYLQNLGQGPELLIRYENEEAVDDSQLPKDRFSAERLKGVDSTLKIQPAELGDSAVYLCASSPGLQSEQFFGPGTRLTVL.

This chain connects TRBV7-2 to TRBJ2-7; TRBD2 aligns across 16 bases. The CDR3 totals 19 residues. With V trimmed by 4 bases and J by 8 bases, 17 bases remained unmatched. The germline V gene encodes CDR1 SGHTA and CDR2 FQGNSA. This CDR3 reads CASSSRSGTSGRGSWKQYF. As DNA, the CDR3 is TGTGCCAGCAGCTCGCGCTCCGGGACTAGCGGGAGGGGTAGTTGGAAGCAGTACTTC.

V usage is TRBV30 and J usage is TRBJ1-2; 10 nucleotides line up with TRBD1. The CDR3 has 16 residues. The germline V gene has CDR1 GTSNPN and CDR2 SVGIG (reference sequence). V was clipped by 1 base and J by 8 bases; unmatched bases: 13. The CDR3 sequence: CAWSAPLRDRGGGYTF. CDR3 DNA sequence: TGTGCCTGGAGTGCCCCGCTCCGGGACAGGGGAGGAGGCTACACCTTC.

The chain has TRBV7-3 and TRBJ1-4; 7 bases are a match to TRBD1. Germline assignment: CDR1 SGHTA and CDR2 FQGTGA. J was trimmed by 6 bases and V by 4 bases; bases with no gene match: 8. The CDR3 is 15 amino acids. CDR3 DNA: TGTGCCAGCAGCTCCCTAGGGGGCGGGGATGAAAAACTGTTTTTT. Protein sequence: CASSSLGGGDEKLFF.

The chain combines TRBV5-1 with TRBJ2-5, with 11 bases matching TRBD2. V shed 3 bases, J shed 4 bases, and the junction held 5 bases outside the gene matches. Germline loops: CDR1 SGHRS, CDR2 YFSETQ. The CDR3 sequence is 15 residues long. The CDR3 loop is CASSSIAGGVETQYF. The CDR3 DNA reads TGCGCCAGCAGCTCTATAGCGGGAGGGGTAGAGACCCAGTACTTC.

The chain uses TRBV5-1 and TRBJ2-2; TRBD2 is a possible D gene (5 bases). This CDR3 spans 15 amino acids. Germline V gene lookup returns CDR1 SGHRS and CDR2 YFSETQ. V lost 4 bases to trimming and J lost 1 base, with 11 bases between them. CDR3 amino acids: CASSAASGNTGELFF. The CDR3 DNA sequence: TGCGCCAGCAGCGCCGCCAGCGGGAACACCGGGGAGCTGTTTTTT.

The chain is built from TRBV11-2 and TRBJ2-6, with D perhaps matching TRBD2 (6 bases). CDR1 SGHAT and CDR2 FQNNGV come from the germline V gene. This CDR3 has 17 amino acids. V lost 3 bases to trimming and J lost 1 base, with 13 bases between them. CDR3 in DNA: TGTGCCAGCAGCTTTTGGGGGGTTTCGTCTGGGGCCAACGTCCTGACTTTC. Translating gives CASSFWGVSSGANVLTF.

The chain has TRBV24-1 and TRBJ2-2, with 9 bases lining up with TRBD1. The V segment lost 4 bases and the J segment 2 bases; nucleotides outside the gene matches: 10. CDR1 and CDR2 (germline): KGHDR, SFDVKD. The CDR3 runs to 18 residues. The CDR3, as DNA: TGTGCCACCAGTGACTCCGGGACAGGGTTCAGAAACACCGGGGAGCTGTTTTTT. Protein product: CATSDSGTGFRNTGELFF.

The rearrangement joins TRBV5-1 to TRBJ2-7; 10 positions match TRBD1. The CDR3 runs to 14 residues. Germline CDR1 and CDR2: SGHRS and YFSETQ. The V segment lost 4 bases and the J segment 4 bases; nucleotides outside the gene matches: 5. The CDR3 spells CASSIGTGVYEQYF. The DNA of the CDR3 is TGCGCCAGCAGCATCGGGACAGGGGTGTACGAGCAGTACTTC.